The source of this T cell receptor beta chain is a study of PD-1 blockade in classical Hodgkin lymphoma. The method was immunoSEQ multiplex PCR; TCRdb's version includes in-frame clones alone and lacks a portion of them. This sample has fewer than 3,500 clones, with 84% found just once. Germline CDR1 SGHNT, CDR2 YYREEE (reference sequence). There are 15 residues in the CDR3. Whole-study results and caveats: At baseline, newly diagnosed patients reportedly showed less TCR diversity than healthy donors. With respect to the repertoire differences, their causes, possibly disease activity or prior therapy, remain undefined.

This clone appeared a single time. The antigen remains undetermined. Time point denoted: newly diagnosed, previously untreated cHL patient sample. Thawed PBMCs yielded CD4+ T cells through magnetic negative selection. Comparison PBMCs came from previously untreated, newly diagnosed classical Hodgkin lymphoma patients. Material for sequencing was CD4+ T cells from blood. V usage is TRBV5-4 and J usage is TRBJ2-5; 8 bases are shared with TRBD1. The DNA end lines up better with TRBJ2-7; the J call may be wrong. The receptor was derived from a human donor with classical Hodgkin lymphoma. The CDR3 spells CASSSGQGLSYEQYF. Written as DNA, the CDR3 is TGTGCCAGCAGCTCCGGACAGGGCCTCTCCTACGAGCAGTACTTC.